Listed below are T cell receptor beta chains from one sample, sequenced in a study of T cell responses to AZD1222 COVID-19 vaccine. Assay used: immunoSEQ multiplex PCR; TCRdb lists only in-frame clones, some missing. The sample contains 150,000 or so clones, roughly nine tenths of which appear only once. Source: peripheral blood, taken 28 days after the second AZD1222 dose. Source of these receptors: an adult who received the AZD1222 COVID-19 vaccine. The CDR3 runs from the conserved cysteine through the conserved F or W. A D gene is named only where the DNA matches it firmly. Clone sizes are given selectively: once, few, many, or a class where the clone is expanded.

D gene: -
clone size: -
J gene: TRBJ1-1
V gene: TRBV6-5
CDR3 DNA: TGTGCCACCATCCGCGCAGGGCCCATGAACACTGAAGCTTTCTTT
CDR3 protein: CATIRAGPMNTEAFF

D gene: -
clone size: -
J gene: TRBJ1-4
V gene: TRBV30
CDR3 DNA: TGTGCCTGGAGCAAAGGGGCGACACATGAAAAACTGTTTTTT
CDR3 protein: CAWSKGATHEKLFF

D gene: TRBD1
clone size: -
J gene: TRBJ2-7
V gene: TRBV29-1
CDR3 DNA: TGCAGCGCCGAATCGCCCCGGGACAGGGTGGGGCGCTACGAGCAGTACTTC
CDR3 protein: CSAESPRDRVGRYEQYF

D gene: TRBD1
clone size: once
J gene: TRBJ2-4
V gene: TRBV9
CDR3 DNA: TGTGCCAGCAGCCCGGGACAGGGGCTCTGGCGAAACATTCAGTACTTC
CDR3 protein: CASSPGQGLWRNIQYF

D gene: TRBD2
clone size: once
J gene: TRBJ2-3
V gene: TRBV18
CDR3 DNA: TGTGCCAGCTCACCGAGCGGGGTCCCCACAGATACGCAGTATTTT
CDR3 protein: CASSPSGVPTDTQYF

D gene: TRBD1
clone size: -
J gene: TRBJ1-5
V gene: TRBV6-4
CDR3 DNA: TGTGCCAGACTACCGGACAGGGCGTATAGCAATCAGCCCCAGCATTTT
CDR3 protein: CARLPDRAYSNQPQHF

D gene: -
clone size: few
J gene: TRBJ2-7
V gene: TRBV3-1/TRBV3-2
CDR3 DNA: TGTGCCAGCAGCCCGACCTACGAGCAGTACTTC
CDR3 protein: CASSPTYEQYF

D gene: TRBD2
clone size: once
J gene: TRBJ2-2
V gene: TRBV4-2
CDR3 DNA: TGTGCCAGCAGCCCCGTTAGAGGGAGGGAGAACACCGGGGAGCTGTTTTTT
CDR3 protein: CASSPVRGRENTGELFF

D gene: -
clone size: -
J gene: TRBJ2-7
V gene: TRBV19
CDR3 DNA: TGTGCCAGTAGTATAGCTCGGGACACCTCCTACGAGCAGTACTTC
CDR3 protein: CASSIARDTSYEQYF

D gene: TRBD1
clone size: -
J gene: TRBJ1-2
V gene: TRBV11-3
CDR3 DNA: TGTGCCAGCAGCTTAGGGACAGGGGGCGGCTATGGCTACACCTTC
CDR3 protein: CASSLGTGGGYGYTF

D gene: TRBD1
clone size: -
J gene: TRBJ1-2
V gene: TRBV2
CDR3 DNA: TGTGCCAGCAGTGCACAGGGGGTCTACGGCTACACCTTC
CDR3 protein: CASSAQGVYGYTF

D gene: TRBD2
clone size: -
J gene: TRBJ2-1
V gene: TRBV12-3/TRBV12-4
CDR3 DNA: TGTGCCAGCAGTCAGCGGGAGGAGCAGTTCTTC
CDR3 protein: CASSQREEQFF

D gene: -
clone size: -
J gene: TRBJ2-5
V gene: TRBV21-1
CDR3 DNA: TGTGCCAGCAGCAAACAGGGGCAAGAGACCCAGTACTTC
CDR3 protein: CASSKQGQETQYF

D gene: -
clone size: -
J gene: TRBJ2-2
V gene: TRBV5-1
CDR3 DNA: TGCGCCAGCAGCTTGGGCAGGGCGGGCACCGGGGAGCTGTTTTTT
CDR3 protein: CASSLGRAGTGELFF

D gene: -
clone size: -
J gene: TRBJ2-1
V gene: TRBV5-4
CDR3 DNA: TGTGCCAGCAGCTTTCCAGTCGAAAAGCAGTTCTTC
CDR3 protein: CASSFPVEKQFF

D gene: -
clone size: -
J gene: TRBJ1-2
V gene: TRBV14
CDR3 DNA: TGTGCCAGCAGTTCTTCAGGTGTCGGTGGCTACACCTTC
CDR3 protein: CASSSSGVGGYTF

D gene: -
clone size: once
J gene: TRBJ1-2
V gene: TRBV7-9
CDR3 DNA: TGTGCCAGCAGCTCGCGATATGATGGCTACACCTTC
CDR3 protein: CASSSRYDGYTF

D gene: -
clone size: -
J gene: TRBJ2-1
V gene: TRBV21-1
CDR3 DNA: TGTGCCAGCAGCCCCACGGGGGAGCGGGGCCACAATGAGCAGTTCTTC
CDR3 protein: CASSPTGERGHNEQFF

D gene: TRBD2
clone size: once
J gene: TRBJ2-3
V gene: TRBV6-5
CDR3 DNA: TGTGCCAGTCGACTAGCGTCTAGCACAGATACGCAGTATTTT
CDR3 protein: CASRLASSTDTQYF

D gene: TRBD1
clone size: -
J gene: TRBJ1-2
V gene: TRBV19
CDR3 DNA: TGTGCCAGTAGTATGAGGGGGCGGCTCGATGGCTACACCTTC
CDR3 protein: CASSMRGRLDGYTF

D gene: TRBD2
clone size: -
J gene: TRBJ2-2
V gene: TRBV13
CDR3 DNA: TGTGCCAGCAGCTCGAATGACCTAGCGGGAGCTGGCGGGGAGCTGTTTTTT
CDR3 protein: CASSSNDLAGAGGELFF

D gene: TRBD1
clone size: -
J gene: TRBJ2-7
V gene: TRBV5-4
CDR3 DNA: TGTGCCAGCAGTCCTCAGGGACAGGCTATAAAGGCCTACGAGCAGTACTTC
CDR3 protein: CASSPQGQAIKAYEQYF

D gene: -
clone size: -
J gene: TRBJ1-4
V gene: TRBV5-6
CDR3 DNA: TGTGCCAGCAGCTTGGGGGCCCCAGGCTTAACTAATGAAAAACTGTTTTTT
CDR3 protein: CASSLGAPGLTNEKLFF

D gene: -
clone size: -
J gene: TRBJ1-3
V gene: TRBV9
CDR3 DNA: TGTGCCAGCACTCCGACGGGGCCGGGCACCATATATTTT
CDR3 protein: CASTPTGPGTIYF

D gene: -
clone size: -
J gene: TRBJ1-5
V gene: TRBV7-9
CDR3 DNA: TGTGCCAGCAGCTTGTCAGGGAGCGTCAATCAGCCCCAGCATTTT
CDR3 protein: CASSLSGSVNQPQHF

D gene: -
clone size: -
J gene: TRBJ2-1
V gene: TRBV11-3
CDR3 DNA: TGTGCCAGCAGCTTGAATGGCATGTTTGTGAATGAGCAGTTCTTC
CDR3 protein: CASSLNGMFVNEQFF

D gene: -
clone size: -
J gene: TRBJ2-3
V gene: TRBV7-2
CDR3 DNA: TGTGCCAGCAGCTTACTACGCCTTAGCACAGATACGCAGTATTTT
CDR3 protein: CASSLLRLSTDTQYF

D gene: -
clone size: -
J gene: TRBJ1-1
V gene: TRBV6-2/TRBV6-3
CDR3 DNA: TGTGCCAGCAGTTTCGGCCAGCCGAACACTGAAGCTTTCTTT
CDR3 protein: CASSFGQPNTEAFF

D gene: TRBD1
clone size: few
J gene: TRBJ1-2
V gene: TRBV5-4
CDR3 DNA: TGTGCCAGCAGCTCCGACAGGGTAGGGGGCTACACCTTC
CDR3 protein: CASSSDRVGGYTF

D gene: -
clone size: -
J gene: TRBJ1-5
V gene: TRBV19
CDR3 DNA: TGTGCCAGTAGTATTGAGGAGACGGTTTATCAGCCCCAGCATTTT
CDR3 protein: CASSIEETVYQPQHF

D gene: TRBD2
clone size: once
J gene: TRBJ2-3
V gene: TRBV5-1
CDR3 DNA: TGCGCCAGCAGCTTGGCCCCCAGCGGGGGGGCCTTTGGGACAGATACGCAGTATTTT
CDR3 protein: CASSLAPSGGAFGTDTQYF

D gene: TRBD2
clone size: -
J gene: TRBJ2-3
V gene: TRBV9
CDR3 DNA: TGTGCCAGCAGCGTAGGCCCTAGCGGGACTTTCACAGATACGCAGTATTTT
CDR3 protein: CASSVGPSGTFTDTQYF

D gene: -
clone size: -
J gene: TRBJ1-4
V gene: TRBV7-9
CDR3 DNA: TGTGCCAGCAGCCGCGAGAGGGCCCTGGGAGATGAAAAACTGTTTTTT
CDR3 protein: CASSRERALGDEKLFF

D gene: TRBD2
clone size: -
J gene: TRBJ2-5
V gene: TRBV6-5
CDR3 DNA: TGTGCCAGCAAGACTCAGCGGGGTCAAGAGACCCAGTACTTC
CDR3 protein: CASKTQRGQETQYF

D gene: -
clone size: -
J gene: TRBJ1-1
V gene: TRBV19
CDR3 DNA: TGTGCCAGCCTGATGGGTGGGGGCTCGGGCTCTGAAGCTTTCTTT
CDR3 protein: CASLMGGGSGSEAFF

D gene: TRBD2
clone size: -
J gene: TRBJ2-3
V gene: TRBV20-1
CDR3 DNA: TGCAGTGCTAGTGGCGGGGGGGCCACAGATACGCAGTATTTT
CDR3 protein: CSASGGGATDTQYF